This entry describes one T cell receptor beta chain. Libraries were prepared by immunoSEQ multiplex PCR; TCRdb keeps only in-frame clonotypes and omits some of them. Among about 150,000 clones, just under 85% were seen once, and the ten largest hold 6.2%. Recruitment covered 20 to 25 US areas and drew participants whose ages spanned about 18 to 89 years. Participant-reported clinical history was the basis for cohort assignment. Cohort 3 recovery required two negative PCRs, clearance, or symptom resolution. These data originate in a study of blood T cell repertoires in COVID-19. About the research overall: Some COVID-19 samples were acute and others convalescent; all came from the United States, Italy and Spain.

The specimen sequenced was PBMCs or T cells enriched from blood (not recorded which). The TCR was taken from a woman aged 40 to 50 who had recovered from COVID-19.

The CDR3 protein is CASSFGGEQYF. The DNA of the CDR3 is TGTGCCAGCAGCTTCGGGGGCGAGCAGTACTTC. The genes are TRBV13 and TRBJ2-7, with D perhaps TRBD2 (6 bases). Germline CDR1 reads PRHDT; CDR2 reads FYEKMQ (reference sequence). The CDR3 runs to 11 residues. The V and J ends lost 3 bases and 6 bases respectively, with 6 bases between them.